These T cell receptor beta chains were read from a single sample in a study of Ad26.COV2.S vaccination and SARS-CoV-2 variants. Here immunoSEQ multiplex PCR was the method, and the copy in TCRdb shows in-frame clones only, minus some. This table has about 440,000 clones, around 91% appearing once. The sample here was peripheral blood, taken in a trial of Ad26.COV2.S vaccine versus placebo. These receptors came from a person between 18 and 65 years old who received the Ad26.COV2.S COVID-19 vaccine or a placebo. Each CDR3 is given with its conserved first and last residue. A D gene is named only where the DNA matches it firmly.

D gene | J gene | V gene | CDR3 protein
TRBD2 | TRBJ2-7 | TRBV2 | CASSTTSESNYEQYF
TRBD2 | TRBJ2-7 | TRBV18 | CASSPSLSGRGEQYF
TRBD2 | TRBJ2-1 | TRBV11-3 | CASSGLAGNEQFF
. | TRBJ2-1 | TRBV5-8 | CASSPSDRDFNEQFF
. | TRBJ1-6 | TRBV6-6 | CASSYRGENSPLHF
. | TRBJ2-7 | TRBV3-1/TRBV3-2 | CASSRWGPSTSYEQYF
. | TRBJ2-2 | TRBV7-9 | CASSRKVAGTGNTGELFF
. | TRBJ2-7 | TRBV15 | CATSRDEGYEQYF
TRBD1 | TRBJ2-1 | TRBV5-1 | CASSLIHTGGLGNEQFF
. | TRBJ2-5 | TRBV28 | CASMDRIETQYF
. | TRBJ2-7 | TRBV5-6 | CASSPPGRVTYEQYF
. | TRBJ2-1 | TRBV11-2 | CASSLGTEYNEQFF
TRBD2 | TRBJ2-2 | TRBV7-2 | CASSLAGGVTGELFF
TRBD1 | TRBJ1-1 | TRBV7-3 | CASSRQGNTEAFF
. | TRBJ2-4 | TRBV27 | CASKGARKNIQYF
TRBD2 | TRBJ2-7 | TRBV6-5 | CASSFEREYEQYF
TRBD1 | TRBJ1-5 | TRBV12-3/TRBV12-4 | CASSRTGVQPQHF
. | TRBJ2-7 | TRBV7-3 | CASSQSRHSYEQYF
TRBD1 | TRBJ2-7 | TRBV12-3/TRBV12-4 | CASSLDRRYEQYF
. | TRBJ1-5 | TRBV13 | CASSYTGEPARPQHF
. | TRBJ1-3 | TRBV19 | CASRTAHSGNTIYF
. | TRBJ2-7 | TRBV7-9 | CASSRPGVPGEQYF
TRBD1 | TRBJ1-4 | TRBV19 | CATNRDRGEKLFF
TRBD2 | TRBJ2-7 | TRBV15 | CATSRVTSGIYEQYF
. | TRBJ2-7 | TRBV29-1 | CSVAGTDYEQYF
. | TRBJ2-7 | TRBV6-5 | CASSYSRTYEQYF
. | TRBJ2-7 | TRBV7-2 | CASSFQGHEQYF
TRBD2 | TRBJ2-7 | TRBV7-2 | CASSLDPSGAYEQYF
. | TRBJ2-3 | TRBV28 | CASSLGWGRVADTQYF
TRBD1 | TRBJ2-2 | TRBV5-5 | CASSLAGGNTGELFF
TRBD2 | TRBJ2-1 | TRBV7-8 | CASRDSGMAEQFF
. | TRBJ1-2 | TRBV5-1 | CASSRGNREDYGYTF
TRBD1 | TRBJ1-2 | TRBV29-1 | CSVPGTDDTFNYGYTF
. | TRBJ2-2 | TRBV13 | CASSSGLAGELFF
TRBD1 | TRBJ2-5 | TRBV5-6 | CASSSGTGGRETQYF
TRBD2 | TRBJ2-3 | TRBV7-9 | CASSLAVLAGSTDTQYF
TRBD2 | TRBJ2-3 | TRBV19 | CASRRRVAGGSDTQYF
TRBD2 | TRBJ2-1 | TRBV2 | CARQSSGRANEQFF
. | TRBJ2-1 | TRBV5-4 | CASSLSKGVPEQFF
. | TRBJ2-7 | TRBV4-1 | CASSQGITGLIEQYF
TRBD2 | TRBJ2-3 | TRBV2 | CASSEGLAGSTDTQYF
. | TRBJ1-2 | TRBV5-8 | CASSLLLGYTF
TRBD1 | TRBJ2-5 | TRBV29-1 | CSVKGRQGPWETQYF
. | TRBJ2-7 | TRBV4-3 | CASSQDLAVDGVRYF
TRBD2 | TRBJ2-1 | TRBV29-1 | CSAGPAGRNEQFF
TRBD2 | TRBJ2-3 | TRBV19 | CASTRTSGKGADTQYF
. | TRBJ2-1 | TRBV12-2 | CASRLVSLSAQPCEQFF
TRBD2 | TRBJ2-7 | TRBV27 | CASSLSGARTYEQYF
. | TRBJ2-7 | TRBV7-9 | CASSSSGNTYEQYF
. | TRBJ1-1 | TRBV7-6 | CASSLGGLNTEAFF
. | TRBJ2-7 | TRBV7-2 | CASSLAGHYEQYF
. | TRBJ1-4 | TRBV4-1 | CASSPSGRIGEKLFF
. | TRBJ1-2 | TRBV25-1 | CASRGGSNYGYTF
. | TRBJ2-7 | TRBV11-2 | CASSLVGYTYEQYF
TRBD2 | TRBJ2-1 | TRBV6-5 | CATQAPSGYNEQFF
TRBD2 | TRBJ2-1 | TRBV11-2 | CASSIRTSGHNEQFF
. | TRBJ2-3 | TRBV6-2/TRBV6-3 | CASSYRGLGLALNTQYF
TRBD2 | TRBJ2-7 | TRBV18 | CASSPRTSDYEQYF
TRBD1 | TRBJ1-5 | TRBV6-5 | CASKMGQGSNQPQHF